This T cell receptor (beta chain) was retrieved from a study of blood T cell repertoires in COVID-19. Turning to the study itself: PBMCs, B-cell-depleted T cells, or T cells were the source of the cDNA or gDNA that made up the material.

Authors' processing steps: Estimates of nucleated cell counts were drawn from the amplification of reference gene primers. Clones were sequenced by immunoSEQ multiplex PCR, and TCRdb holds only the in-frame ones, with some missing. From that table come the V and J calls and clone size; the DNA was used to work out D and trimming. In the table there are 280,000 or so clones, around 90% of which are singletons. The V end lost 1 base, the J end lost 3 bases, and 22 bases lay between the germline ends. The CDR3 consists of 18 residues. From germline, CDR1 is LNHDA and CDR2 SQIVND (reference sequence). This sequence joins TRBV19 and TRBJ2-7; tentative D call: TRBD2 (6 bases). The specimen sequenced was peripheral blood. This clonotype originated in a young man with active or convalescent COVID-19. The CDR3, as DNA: TGTGCCAGTAGTATAGTCCCAGGCCACGGGACGGGAGACTACGAGCAGTACTTC. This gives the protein CASSIVPGHGTGDYEQYF.